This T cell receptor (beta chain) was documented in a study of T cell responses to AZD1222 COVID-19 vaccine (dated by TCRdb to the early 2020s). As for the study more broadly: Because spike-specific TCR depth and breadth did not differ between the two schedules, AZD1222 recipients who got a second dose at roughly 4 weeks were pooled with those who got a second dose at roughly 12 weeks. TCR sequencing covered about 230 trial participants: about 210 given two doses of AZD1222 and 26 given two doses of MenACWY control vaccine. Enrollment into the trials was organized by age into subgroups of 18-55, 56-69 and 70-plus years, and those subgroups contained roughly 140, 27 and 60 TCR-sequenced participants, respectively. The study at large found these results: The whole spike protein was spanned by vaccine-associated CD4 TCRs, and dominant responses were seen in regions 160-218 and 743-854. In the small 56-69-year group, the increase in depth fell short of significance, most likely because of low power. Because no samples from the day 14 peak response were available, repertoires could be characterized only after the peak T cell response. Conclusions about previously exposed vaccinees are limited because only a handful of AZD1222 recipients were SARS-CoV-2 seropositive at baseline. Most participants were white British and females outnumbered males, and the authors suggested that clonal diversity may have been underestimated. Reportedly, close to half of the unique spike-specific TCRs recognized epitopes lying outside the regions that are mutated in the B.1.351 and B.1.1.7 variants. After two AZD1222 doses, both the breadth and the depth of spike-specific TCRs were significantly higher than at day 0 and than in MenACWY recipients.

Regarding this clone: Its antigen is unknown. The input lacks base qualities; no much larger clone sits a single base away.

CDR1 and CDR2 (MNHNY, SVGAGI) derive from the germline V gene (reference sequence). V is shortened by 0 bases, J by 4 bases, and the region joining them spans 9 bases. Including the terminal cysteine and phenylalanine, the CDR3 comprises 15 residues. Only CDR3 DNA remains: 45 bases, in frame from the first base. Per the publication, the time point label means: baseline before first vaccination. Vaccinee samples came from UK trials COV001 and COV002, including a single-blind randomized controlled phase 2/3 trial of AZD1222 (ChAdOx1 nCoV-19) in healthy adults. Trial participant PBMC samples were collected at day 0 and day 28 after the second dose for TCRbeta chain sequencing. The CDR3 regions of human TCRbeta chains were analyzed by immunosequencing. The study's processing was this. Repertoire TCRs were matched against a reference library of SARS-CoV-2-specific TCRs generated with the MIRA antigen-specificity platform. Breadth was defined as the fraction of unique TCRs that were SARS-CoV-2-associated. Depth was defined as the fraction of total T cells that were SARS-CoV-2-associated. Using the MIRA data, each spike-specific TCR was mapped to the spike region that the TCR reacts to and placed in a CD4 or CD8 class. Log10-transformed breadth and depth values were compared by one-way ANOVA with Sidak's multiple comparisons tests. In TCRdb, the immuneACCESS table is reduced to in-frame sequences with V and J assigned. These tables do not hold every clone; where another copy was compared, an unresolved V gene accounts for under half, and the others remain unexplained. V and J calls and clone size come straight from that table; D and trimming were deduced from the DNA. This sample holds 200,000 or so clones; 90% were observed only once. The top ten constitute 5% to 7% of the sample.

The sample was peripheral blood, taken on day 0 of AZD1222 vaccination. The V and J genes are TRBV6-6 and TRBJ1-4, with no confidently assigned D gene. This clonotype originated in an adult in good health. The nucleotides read TGTGCCAGCAGTTACTCGAACAGAGATAATGAAAAACTGTTTTTT. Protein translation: CASSYSNRDNEKLFF.